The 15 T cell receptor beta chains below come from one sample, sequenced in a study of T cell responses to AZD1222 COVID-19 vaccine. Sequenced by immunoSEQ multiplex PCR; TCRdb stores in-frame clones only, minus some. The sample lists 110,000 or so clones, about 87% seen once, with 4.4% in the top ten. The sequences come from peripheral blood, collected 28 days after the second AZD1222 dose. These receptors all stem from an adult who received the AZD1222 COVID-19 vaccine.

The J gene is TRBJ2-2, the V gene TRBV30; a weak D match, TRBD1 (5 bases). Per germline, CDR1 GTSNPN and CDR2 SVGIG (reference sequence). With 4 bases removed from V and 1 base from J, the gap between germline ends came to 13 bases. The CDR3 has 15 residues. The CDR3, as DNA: TGTGCCTGGAACAGACAGTCCTTGAACACCGGGGAGCTGTTTTTT. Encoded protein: CAWNRQSLNTGELFF.

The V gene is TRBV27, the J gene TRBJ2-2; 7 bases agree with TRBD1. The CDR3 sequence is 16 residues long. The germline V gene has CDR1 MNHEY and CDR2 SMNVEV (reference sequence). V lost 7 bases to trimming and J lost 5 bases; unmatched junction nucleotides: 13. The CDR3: CASTQGATGRTGELFF. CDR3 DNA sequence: TGTGCCAGCACCCAAGGGGCGACAGGGCGGACCGGGGAGCTGTTTTTT.

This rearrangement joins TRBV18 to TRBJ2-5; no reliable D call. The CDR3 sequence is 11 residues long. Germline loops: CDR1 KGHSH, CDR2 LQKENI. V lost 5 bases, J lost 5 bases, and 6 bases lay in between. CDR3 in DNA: TGTGCCAGCTCAGTCCAGGAGACCCAGTACTTC. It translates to CASSVQETQYF. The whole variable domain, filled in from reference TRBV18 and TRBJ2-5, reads NAGVMQNPRHLVRRRGQEARLRCSPMKGHSHVYWYRQLPEEGLKFMVYLQKENIIDESGMPKERFSAEFPKEGPSILRIQQVVRGDSAAYFCASSVQETQYFGPGTRLLVL.

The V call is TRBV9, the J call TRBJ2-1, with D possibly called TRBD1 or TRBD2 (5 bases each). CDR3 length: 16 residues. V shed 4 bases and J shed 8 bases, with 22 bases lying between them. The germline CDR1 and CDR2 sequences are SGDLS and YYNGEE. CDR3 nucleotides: TGTGCCAGCAGCCACCCTGGCCGGGGCCAGTTGGATGAGCAGTTCTTC. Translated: CASSHPGRGQLDEQFF.

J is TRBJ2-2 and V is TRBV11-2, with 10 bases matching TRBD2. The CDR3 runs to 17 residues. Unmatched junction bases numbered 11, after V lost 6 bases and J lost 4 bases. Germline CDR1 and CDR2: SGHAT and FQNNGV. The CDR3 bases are TGTGCCAGCAGACCTACATCTTGGACTAGCGGCACCGGGGAGCTGTTTTTT. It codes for CASRPTSWTSGTGELFF.

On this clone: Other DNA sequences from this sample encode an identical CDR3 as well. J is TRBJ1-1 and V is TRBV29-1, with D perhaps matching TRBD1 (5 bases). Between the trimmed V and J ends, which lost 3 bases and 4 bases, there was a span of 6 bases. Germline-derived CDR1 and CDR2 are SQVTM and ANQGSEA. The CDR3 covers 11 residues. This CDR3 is CSVDRGTEAFF. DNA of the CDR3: TGCAGCGTTGATAGGGGCACTGAAGCTTTCTTT.

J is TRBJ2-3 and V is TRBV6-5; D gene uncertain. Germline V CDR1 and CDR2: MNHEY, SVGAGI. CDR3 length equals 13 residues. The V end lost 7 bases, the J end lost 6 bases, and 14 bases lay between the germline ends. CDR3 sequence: CASTPQLRDTQYF. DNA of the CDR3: TGTGCCAGCACCCCCCAACTGCGGGATACGCAGTATTTT.

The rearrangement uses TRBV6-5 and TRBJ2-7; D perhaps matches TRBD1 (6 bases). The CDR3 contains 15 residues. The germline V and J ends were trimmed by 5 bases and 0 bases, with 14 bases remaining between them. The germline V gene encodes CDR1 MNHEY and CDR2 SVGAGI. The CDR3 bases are TGTGCCAGCAGTCCTGGGGACAACCTCTCCTACGAGCAGTACTTC. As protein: CASSPGDNLSYEQYF.

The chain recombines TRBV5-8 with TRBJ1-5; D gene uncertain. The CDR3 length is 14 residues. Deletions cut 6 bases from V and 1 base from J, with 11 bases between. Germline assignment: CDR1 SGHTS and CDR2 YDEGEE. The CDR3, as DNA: TGTGCCAGCAAAGAGGAATCAAGCAATCAGCCCCAGCATTTT. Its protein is CASKEESSNQPQHF.

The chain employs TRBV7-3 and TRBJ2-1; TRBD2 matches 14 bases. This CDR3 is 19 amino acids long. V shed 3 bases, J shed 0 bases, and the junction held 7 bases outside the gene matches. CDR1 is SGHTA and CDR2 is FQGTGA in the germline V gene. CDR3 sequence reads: CASSFRTSGGPSSYNEQFF. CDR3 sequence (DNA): TGTGCCAGCAGCTTTAGGACTAGCGGGGGGCCGAGCTCCTACAATGAGCAGTTCTTC.

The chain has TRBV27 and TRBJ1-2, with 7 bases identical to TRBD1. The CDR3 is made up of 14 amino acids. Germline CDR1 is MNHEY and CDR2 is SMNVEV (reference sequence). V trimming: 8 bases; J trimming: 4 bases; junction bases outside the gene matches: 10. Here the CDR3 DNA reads TGTGCCAGCCGCCCGGACAGGTCCTTCTATGGCTACACCTTC. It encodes CASRPDRSFYGYTF.

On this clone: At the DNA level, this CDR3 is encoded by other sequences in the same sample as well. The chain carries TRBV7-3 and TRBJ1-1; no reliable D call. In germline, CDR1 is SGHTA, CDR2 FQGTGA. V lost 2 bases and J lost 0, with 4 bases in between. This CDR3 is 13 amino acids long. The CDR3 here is CASSLEVNTEAFF. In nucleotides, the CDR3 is TGTGCCAGCAGCTTAGAAGTGAACACTGAAGCTTTCTTT.

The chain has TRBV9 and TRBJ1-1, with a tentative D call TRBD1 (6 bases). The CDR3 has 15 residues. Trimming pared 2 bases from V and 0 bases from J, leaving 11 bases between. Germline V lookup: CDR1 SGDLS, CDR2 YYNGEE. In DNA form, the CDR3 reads TGTGCCAGCAGCGTTCCCGACAGGATGAACACTGAAGCTTTCTTT. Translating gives CASSVPDRMNTEAFF.

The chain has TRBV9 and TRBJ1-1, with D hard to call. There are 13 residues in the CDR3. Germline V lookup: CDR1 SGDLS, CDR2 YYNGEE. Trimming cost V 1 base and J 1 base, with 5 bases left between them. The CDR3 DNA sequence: TGTGCCAGCAGCGTATTCCCGAACACTGAAGCTTTCTTT. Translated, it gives CASSVFPNTEAFF. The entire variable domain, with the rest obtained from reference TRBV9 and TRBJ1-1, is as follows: DSGVTQTPKHLITATGQRVTLRCSPRSGDLSVYWYQQSLDQGLQFLIQYYNGEERAKGNILERFSAQQFPDLHSELNLSSLELGDSALYFCASSVFPNTEAFFGQGTRLTVV.

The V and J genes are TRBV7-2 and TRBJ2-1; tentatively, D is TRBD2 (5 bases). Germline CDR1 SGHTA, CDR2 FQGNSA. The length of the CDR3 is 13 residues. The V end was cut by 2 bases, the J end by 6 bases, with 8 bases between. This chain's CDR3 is CASSLPSLNEQFF. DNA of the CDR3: TGTGCCAGCAGCTTACCTAGCCTCAATGAGCAGTTCTTC.